These 30 T cell receptor beta chains originate from one sample sequenced in a study of immune evolution from preneoplasia to lung adenocarcinoma. Sequencing was performed with immunoSEQ multiplex PCR; in TCRdb, only in-frame clones are kept and a portion is missing. The data hold 14,000 or so clones, with 85% observed a single time. The sample comprised FFPE lung adenocarcinoma in situ tissue. The receptors stem from a donor older than 65 with lung adenocarcinoma.

The rearrangement uses TRBV5-4 and TRBJ2-1, with 11 bases matching TRBD2. The CDR3 loop spans 15 amino acids. Germline V gene sequence: CDR1 SGHNT, CDR2 YYREEE (reference sequence). The ends lost 1 base at V and 4 bases at J; junction bases unmatched: 1. CDR3 DNA: TGTGCCAGCAGCTTGACTAGCGGGGGATACAATGAGCAGTTCTTC. Translation: CASSLTSGGYNEQFF. Together with reference TRBV5-4 and TRBJ2-1, the CDR3 gives the full variable domain: ETGVTQSPTHLIKTRGQQVTLRCSSQSGHNTVSWYQQALGQGPQFIFQYYREEENGRGNFPPRFSGLQFPNYSSELNVNALELDDSALYLCASSLTSGGYNEQFFGPGTRLTVL.

This clone was seen more than once but under ten times. This rearrangement joins TRBV18 to TRBJ1-2; no clear D gene. Germline loops: CDR1 KGHSH, CDR2 LQKENI. Trimming left V 2 bases short and J 7 bases short, with 23 bases between. The CDR3 loop spans 17 amino acids. The CDR3 reads CASSPSLEGEATGGYTF. The CDR3 DNA reads as TGTGCCAGCTCACCATCCCTCGAGGGAGAAGCGACTGGTGGCTACACCTTC.

The CDR3, as DNA: TGTGCCAGTCGAGACAGGGGTCGTCGACAGCCCCAGCATTTT. Encoded protein: CASRDRGRRQPQHF. V is TRBV19 and J is TRBJ1-5; 8 bases match TRBD1. The CDR3 is 14 amino acids. The germline CDR1 and CDR2 sequences are LNHDA and SQIVND (reference sequence). With 8 bases clipped from V and 7 bases from J, the junction kept 10 bases outside the gene matches. Full variable domain (missing parts from reference TRBV19 and TRBJ1-5): DGGITQSPKYLFRKEGQNVTLSCEQNLNHDAMYWYRQDPGQGLRLIYYSQIVNDFQKGDIAEGYSVSREKKESFPLTVTSAQKNPTAFYLCASRDRGRRQPQHFGDGTRLSIL.

The gene calls are TRBV21-1 and TRBJ1-4; the DNA was not used to check the table's D call, TRBD1. TRBV21-1 is deemed a pseudogene. The CDR3 totals 20 residues. The CDR3: CASSKSHEAERGQGSEKLFF. The CDR3 nucleotides are TGTGCCAGCAGCAAAAGTCATGAAGCTGAAAGGGGGCAGGGGAGTGAAAAACTGTTTTTT.

V usage is TRBV5-6 and J usage is TRBJ2-3, with unresolved D. Germline V gene lookup returns CDR1 SGHDT and CDR2 YYEEEE. V was trimmed by 4 bases and J by 4 bases, leaving 7 bases between them. The CDR3 has 12 amino acids. The CDR3 loop reads CASSNRADTQYF. CDR3 nucleotide sequence: TGTGCCAGCAGCAACCGAGCAGATACGCAGTATTTT.

The J gene is TRBJ2-1, the V gene TRBV15, with 9 bases fitting TRBD2. Germline CDR1 is LNHNV and CDR2 is YYDKDF (reference sequence). The CDR3 runs to 14 residues. The trim removed 1 base at V and 10 bases at J, leaving 5 bases unmatched. CDR3 loop: CATSRVTSGGEQFF. The DNA of the CDR3 is TGTGCCACCAGCAGAGTGACTAGCGGCGGGGAGCAGTTCTTC.

The chain has TRBV7-9 and TRBJ1-2, with D unresolved. The V end lost 4 bases, the J end lost 3 bases, and 15 bases lay between the germline ends. The CDR3 has 15 amino acids. CDR1 is SEHNR and CDR2 is FQNEAQ in the germline V gene (reference sequence). CDR3 in amino acids: CASSSHAHPDYGYTF. CDR3 nucleotides: TGTGCCAGCAGCTCACACGCTCACCCTGACTATGGCTACACCTTC.

This chain links TRBV27 with TRBJ1-5, with D possibly matching TRBD1 (6 bases). The length of the CDR3 is 15 residues. CDR1 MNHEY and CDR2 SMNVEV come from the germline V gene (reference sequence). Trimming shortened V by 2 bases and J by 2 bases, and 10 bases separated the two germline ends. The CDR3 DNA reads TGTGCCAGCAGTTTAGAACAGGGCGGCAATCAGCCCCAGCATTTT. This codes for CASSLEQGGNQPQHF.

The V call is TRBV5-1, the J call TRBJ2-5; tentative D call: TRBD1 (5 bases). The germline V gene has CDR1 SGHRS and CDR2 YFSETQ. The CDR3 spans 15 residues. The V gene lost 0 bases and the J gene lost 1 base, with 10 bases spanning the gap. CDR3 amino acids: CASSLAQARQETQYF. Here the CDR3 DNA reads TGCGCCAGCAGCTTGGCACAGGCCCGCCAAGAGACCCAGTACTTC.

The chain uses TRBV11-3 and TRBJ2-3; D might be TRBD1 (5 bases). V was clipped by 1 base and J by 6 bases, with 14 bases between them. CDR1 and CDR2 from the germline V gene are SGHNT and YENEEA. This CDR3 is 15 amino acids long. CDR3 loop: CASSLGTRAGDTQYF. CDR3 DNA sequence: TGTGCCAGCAGCTTAGGGACACGAGCAGGGGATACGCAGTATTTT.

This chain connects TRBV2 to TRBJ1-1; the D gene is possibly TRBD1 (5 bases). Between the trimmed V and J ends, which lost 5 bases and 4 bases, there was a span of 17 bases. The CDR3 consists of 15 residues. The germline V gene has CDR1 SNHLY and CDR2 FYNNEI. CDR3 region: CASSKGGGGVTEAFF. Here the CDR3 DNA reads TGTGCCAGCAGTAAAGGCGGCGGGGGTGTCACTGAAGCTTTCTTT. Complete variable domain (other parts from reference TRBV2 and TRBJ1-1): EPEVTQTPSHQVTQMGQEVILRCVPISNHLYFYWYRQILGQKVEFLVSFYNNEISEKSEIFDDQFSVERPDGSNFTLKIRSTKLEDSAMYFCASSKGGGGVTEAFFGQGTRLTVV.

V gene TRBV7-6 combines with J gene TRBJ1-5; 8 bases match TRBD1. Germline CDR1 is SGHVS and CDR2 is FNYEAQ. With V trimmed by 5 bases and J by 1 base, 7 bases remained unmatched. This CDR3 contains 16 residues. The CDR3 loop reads CASSLGQDGSNQPQHF. DNA of the CDR3: TGTGCCAGCAGCCTGGGACAGGATGGGAGCAATCAGCCCCAGCATTTT.

The V and J genes are TRBV6-5 and TRBJ2-7; 10 bases align to TRBD1. The CDR3 runs to 14 residues. The J segment lost 1 base and the V segment lost 6 bases, leaving 3 bases of the junction unmatched. CDR1 and CDR2 (germline): MNHEY, SVGAGI. CDR3 coding DNA: TGTGCCAGCAGCCGGGACAGGGGATCCTACGAGCAGTACTTC. It is translated as CASSRDRGSYEQYF.

V and J are TRBV7-3 and TRBJ2-5; D unclear. Germline V gene data show CDR1 as SGHTA and CDR2 as FQGTGA. The CDR3 has 12 amino acids. Trimming shortened V by 5 bases and J by 4 bases, and 8 bases separated the two germline ends. CDR3 coding DNA: TGTGCCAGCAGCCCCGACGCAGAGACCCAGTACTTC. It yields the protein CASSPDAETQYF.

CDR3 coding DNA: TGCAGGGCAGGATCTAACTATGGCTACACCTTC. It is translated as CRAGSNYGYTF. V is TRBV20-1 and J is TRBJ1-2; D gene unclear. Germline values: CDR1 DFQATT, CDR2 SNEGSKA (reference sequence). The CDR3 contains 11 residues.

V gene TRBV19 combines with J gene TRBJ2-7; D possibly uses TRBD1 or TRBD2 (6 bases each). CDR1 and CDR2 from the germline V gene are LNHDA and SQIVND (reference sequence). The CDR3 consists of 13 residues. V lost 8 bases and J lost 0, with 11 bases in between. The CDR3 region is CASRGGGSYEQYF. The CDR3 DNA follows: TGTGCCAGTCGTGGAGGGGGCTCCTACGAGCAGTACTTC. Combining the CDR3 with reference TRBV19 and TRBJ2-7 gives the whole variable domain DGGITQSPKYLFRKEGQNVTLSCEQNLNHDAMYWYRQDPGQGLRLIYYSQIVNDFQKGDIAEGYSVSREKKESFPLTVTSAQKNPTAFYLCASRGGGSYEQYFGPGTRLTVT.

The J gene is TRBJ2-3, the V gene TRBV9, with 8 bases that match TRBD2. Germline trimming cut 2 bases from V and 2 bases from J; bases unmatched to any gene: 4. In germline, CDR1 is SGDLS, CDR2 YYNGEE. The CDR3 loop spans 15 amino acids. CDR3 sequence (DNA): TGTGCCAGCAGCGTGGCTAGCGGGTACACAGATACGCAGTATTTT. Protein product: CASSVASGYTDTQYF.

The chain joins TRBV5-8 to TRBJ2-5; D might be TRBD2 (5 bases). The length of the CDR3 is 18 residues. Deletions cut 3 bases from V and 2 bases from J, with 23 bases between. Germline V gene sequence: CDR1 SGHTS, CDR2 YDEGEE. As DNA, the CDR3 is TGTGCCAGCAGCTCCGGGATCTCGTGGGCAGTACGACAAGAGACCCAGTACTTC. Its protein product is CASSSGISWAVRQETQYF.

The rearrangement joins TRBV5-4 to TRBJ2-1; 11 positions agree with TRBD2. J gave up 4 bases and V 3 bases, and 3 bases lay outside the gene matches. CDR1 SGHNT and CDR2 YYREEE come from the germline V gene (reference sequence). CDR3 length: 15 amino acids. Here the CDR3 reads CASSSGTSGYNEQFF. CDR3 nucleotide sequence: TGTGCCAGCAGCTCAGGGACTAGCGGATACAATGAGCAGTTCTTC.

This clone occurred once. This chain joins TRBV6-5 and TRBJ1-2; TRBD1 might be the D (5 bases). The germline V gene has CDR1 MNHEY and CDR2 SVGAGI. V lost 5 bases to trimming and J lost 5 bases, with 18 bases between them. CDR3 size: 15 residues. In nucleotides, the CDR3 is TGTGCCAGCAGTCAAAGGGACGGGAGCCTTTATGGCTACACCTTC. Protein sequence: CASSQRDGSLYGYTF.

The sample holds a few counts of this clone. This sequence joins TRBV7-9 and TRBJ2-1, with 8 nucleotides matching TRBD2. The CDR3 contains 12 residues. Germline loops: CDR1 SEHNR, CDR2 FQNEAQ (reference sequence). Losses at the gene ends were 5 bases for V and 9 bases for J; bases not matched to a gene: 3. The CDR3 protein is CASSPGLAEQFF. DNA of the CDR3: TGTGCCAGCAGCCCCGGACTAGCTGAGCAGTTCTTC.

The chain recombines TRBV14 with TRBJ2-5; D ambiguous. Germline V gene lookup returns CDR1 SGHDN and CDR2 FVKESK. There are 14 residues in the CDR3. V was cut by 3 bases and J by 4 bases, with 12 bases left in between. CDR3 sequence: CASSQSSSGETQYF. The CDR3 DNA reads as TGTGCCAGCAGCCAGAGTTCCTCCGGAGAGACCCAGTACTTC.

V and J are TRBV4-3 and TRBJ2-7; 10 bases are shared with TRBD1. CDR1 is LGHNA and CDR2 is YSLEER in the germline V gene. The trim removed 4 bases at V and 6 bases at J, leaving 9 bases unmatched. The CDR3 contains 15 residues. CDR3 bases: TGCGCCAGCAGCCGAACCAGACAGGGGGCTACCGAGCAGTACTTC. Encoded protein: CASSRTRQGATEQYF.

The chain is built from TRBV29-1 and TRBJ2-1, with TRBD2 matching 14 bases. From germline, CDR1 is SQVTM and CDR2 ANQGSEA. V dropped 6 bases and J dropped 9; count of bases not matched to a gene: 13. The CDR3 spans 16 residues. The CDR3 DNA follows: TGCAGCGTCTCGACCGGGACTAGCGGGAGTCTGAGTGAGCAGTTCTTC. The encoded protein is CSVSTGTSGSLSEQFF.

The chain recombines TRBV6-1 with TRBJ2-7; D may be TRBD2 (6 bases). Germline-derived CDR1 and CDR2 are MNHNS and SASEGT. The germline V and J ends were trimmed by 5 bases and 7 bases, with 21 bases remaining between them. CDR3 length: 15 residues. The CDR3 region has the DNA TGTGCCAGCAGTCGCGGATTCGGTCCCGCGGGGGAGCAGTACTTC. This codes for CASSRGFGPAGEQYF.

This chain links TRBV7-6 with TRBJ2-1; 11 positions agree with TRBD2. This CDR3 region has 18 residues. Germline CDR1 and CDR2: SGHVS and FNYEAQ. With 3 bases clipped from V and 4 bases from J, the junction kept 11 bases outside the gene matches. CDR3 DNA sequence: TGTGCCAGCAGCTTTGAATCGGGACTAGCGGATATTTACAATGAGCAGTTCTTC. Encoded protein: CASSFESGLADIYNEQFF. The complete variable domain, with remaining parts taken from reference TRBV7-6 and TRBJ2-1, reads GAGVSQSPRYKVTKRGQDVALRCDPISGHVSLYWYRQALGQGPEFLTYFNYEAQQDKSGLPNDRFSAERPEGSISTLTIQRTEQRDSAMYRCASSFESGLADIYNEQFFGPGTRLTVL.

This clone was seen a few times. This rearrangement joins TRBV5-1 to TRBJ1-1; D gene uncertain. This CDR3 comprises 14 residues. The V and J ends lost 0 bases and 1 base respectively, with 7 bases between them. Germline V gene lookup returns CDR1 SGHRS and CDR2 YFSETQ. CDR3: CASSLEVSNTEAFF. The CDR3 nucleotides are TGCGCCAGCAGCTTGGAGGTCTCGAACACTGAAGCTTTCTTT.

V gene TRBV7-9 combines with J gene TRBJ1-5; no reliable D call. The CDR3 loop spans 12 amino acids. Germline V gene sequence: CDR1 SEHNR, CDR2 FQNEAQ (reference sequence). Trimming stripped 1 base from V and 6 bases from J, with 4 bases between. CDR3 sequence (DNA): TGTGCCAGCAGCTTAGTAGGTCAGCCCCAGCATTTT. This codes for CASSLVGQPQHF.

The chain is built from TRBV28 and TRBJ2-7; a possible D gene is TRBD2 (5 bases). Germline CDR1 is MDHEN and CDR2 is SYDVKM. The CDR3 runs 12 residues. Trimming left V 2 bases short and J 6 bases short, with 8 bases between. The CDR3 coding sequence is TGTGCCAGCAGTTTAGAGGGATGCGAGCAGTACTTC. Its translation: CASSLEGCEQYF.

This chain's CDR3 is CASSATGATEAFF. The DNA for the CDR3 is TGCGCCAGCAGCGCAACAGGGGCCACTGAAGCTTTCTTT. The chain uses TRBV10-1 and TRBJ1-1; 7 bases map to TRBD1. The germline gives CDR1 WNHNN, CDR2 SYGVQD (reference sequence). The J segment lost 4 bases and the V segment lost 6 bases, leaving 5 bases of the junction unmatched. CDR3 length: 13 residues.